This T cell receptor (beta chain) was captured in a study of CD8+CD57+ T cells in acquired aplastic anemia. Across the whole study: DNA recovered from sorted CD4+ and CD8+ cells had a mean of 3.2 ug.

CD8+CD57+ cell expansion, shown by flow cytometry, had occurred in the patients selected for sequencing. Concerning this clonotype itself: The antigen remains undetermined.

TCR beta VDJ combinations and CDR3 sequences were profiled from genomic DNA. TCRdb recomputed calls from the reads with MiXCR, one row per CDR3 protein. The table records under 200,000 distinct CDR3 sequences, 40% to 55% of them present only once. Study-wide results and caveats: Overlapping CD8+ CDR3 repertoires of patients and controls contained approximately 28 shared sequences. Between patients and controls, CD8+ Simpson's diversity did not vary significantly.

The sequenced sample was sorted CD4+, CD8+, or CD8+CD57+ T cells (not recorded which) from PBMCs. The source is a human donor with aplastic anemia.

This CDR3 is CSVETRSASGNTIYF. CDR3 sequence (DNA): TGCAGCGTTGAGACACGGTCAGCCTCTGGAAACACCATATATTTT. The rearrangement joins TRBV29-1 to TRBJ1-3; D is unresolved. This CDR3 comprises 15 residues. The germline V gene encodes CDR1 SQVTM and CDR2 ANQGSEA. Deletions cut 3 bases from V and 0 bases from J, with 12 bases between.